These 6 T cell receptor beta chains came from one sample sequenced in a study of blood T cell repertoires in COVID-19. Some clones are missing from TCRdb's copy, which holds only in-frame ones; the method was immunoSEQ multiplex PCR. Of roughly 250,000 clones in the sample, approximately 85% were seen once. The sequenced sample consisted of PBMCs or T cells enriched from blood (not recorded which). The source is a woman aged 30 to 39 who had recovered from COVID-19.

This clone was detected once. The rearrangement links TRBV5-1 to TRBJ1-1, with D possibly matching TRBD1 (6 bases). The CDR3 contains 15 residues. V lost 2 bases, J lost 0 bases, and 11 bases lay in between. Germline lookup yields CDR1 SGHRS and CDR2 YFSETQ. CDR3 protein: CASSLSRDMNTEAFF. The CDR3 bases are TGCGCCAGCAGCTTAAGCAGGGACATGAACACTGAAGCTTTCTTT.

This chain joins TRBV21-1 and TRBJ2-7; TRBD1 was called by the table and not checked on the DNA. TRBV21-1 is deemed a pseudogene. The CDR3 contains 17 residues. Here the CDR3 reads CASSKVIGQNPPYEQYF. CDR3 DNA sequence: TGTGCCAGCAGCAAAGTGATCGGACAGAATCCTCCCTACGAGCAGTACTTC.

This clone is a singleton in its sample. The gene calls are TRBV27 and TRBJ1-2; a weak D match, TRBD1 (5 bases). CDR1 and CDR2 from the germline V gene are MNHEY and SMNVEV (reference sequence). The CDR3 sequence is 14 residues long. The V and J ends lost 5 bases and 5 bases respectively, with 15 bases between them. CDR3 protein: CASSITGRGYGYTF. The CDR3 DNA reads TGTGCCAGCAGTATCACAGGTCGGGGGTATGGCTACACCTTC.

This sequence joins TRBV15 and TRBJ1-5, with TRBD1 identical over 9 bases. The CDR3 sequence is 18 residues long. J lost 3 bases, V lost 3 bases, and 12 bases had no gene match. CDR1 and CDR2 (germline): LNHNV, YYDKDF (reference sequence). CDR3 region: CATSSSGQGIPSNQPQHF. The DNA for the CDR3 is TGTGCCACCAGCAGTTCCGGACAGGGGATCCCCTCCAATCAGCCCCAGCATTTT.

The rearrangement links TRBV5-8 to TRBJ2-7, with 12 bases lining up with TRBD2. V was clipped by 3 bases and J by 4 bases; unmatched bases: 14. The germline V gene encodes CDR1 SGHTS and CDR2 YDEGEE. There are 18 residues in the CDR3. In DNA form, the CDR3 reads TGTGCCAGCAGCTCACGGACTAGCGGGGCATCAGCGGCTTACGAGCAGTACTTC. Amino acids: CASSSRTSGASAAYEQYF.

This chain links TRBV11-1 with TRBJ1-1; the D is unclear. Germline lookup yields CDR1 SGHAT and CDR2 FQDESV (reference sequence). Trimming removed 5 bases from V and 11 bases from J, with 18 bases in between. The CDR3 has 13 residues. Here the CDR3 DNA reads TGTGCCAGCAGCAGTCCCTCCTTGCCCCAGGCTTTCTTT. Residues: CASSSPSLPQAFF.